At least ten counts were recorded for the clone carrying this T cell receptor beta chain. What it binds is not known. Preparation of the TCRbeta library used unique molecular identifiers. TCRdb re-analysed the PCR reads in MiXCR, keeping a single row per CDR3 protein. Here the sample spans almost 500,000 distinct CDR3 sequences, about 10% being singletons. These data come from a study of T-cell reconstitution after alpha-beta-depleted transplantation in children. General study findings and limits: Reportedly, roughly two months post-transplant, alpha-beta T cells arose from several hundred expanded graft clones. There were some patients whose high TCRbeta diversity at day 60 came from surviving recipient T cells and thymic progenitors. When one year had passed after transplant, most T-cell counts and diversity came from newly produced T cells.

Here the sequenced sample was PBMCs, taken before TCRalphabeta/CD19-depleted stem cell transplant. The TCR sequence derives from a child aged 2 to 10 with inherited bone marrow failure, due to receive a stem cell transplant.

The CDR3 bases are TGCAGTGCTAGAGTCTCAAGCGGGAGAGCAACTTCCTACAATGAGCAGTTCTTC. Its translation is CSARVSSGRATSYNEQFF. The chain joins TRBV20-1 to TRBJ2-1; 8 bases are a match to TRBD2. Germline CDR1 and CDR2: DFQATT and SNEGSKA (reference sequence). CDR3 size: 18 residues. The J segment lost 1 base and the V segment lost 1 base, leaving 12 bases of the junction unmatched.